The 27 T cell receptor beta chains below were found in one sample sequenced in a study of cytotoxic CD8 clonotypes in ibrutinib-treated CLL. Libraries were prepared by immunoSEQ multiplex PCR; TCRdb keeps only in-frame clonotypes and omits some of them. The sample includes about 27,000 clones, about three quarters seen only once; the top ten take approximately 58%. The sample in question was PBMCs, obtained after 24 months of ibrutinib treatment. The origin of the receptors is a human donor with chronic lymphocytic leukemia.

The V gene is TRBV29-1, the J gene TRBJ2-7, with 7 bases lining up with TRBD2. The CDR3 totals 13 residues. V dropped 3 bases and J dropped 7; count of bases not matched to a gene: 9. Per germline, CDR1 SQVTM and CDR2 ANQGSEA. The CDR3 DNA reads TGCAGCGTTGACGGCGGGGGATTTTTAGAGCAGTACTTC. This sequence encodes CSVDGGGFLEQYF.

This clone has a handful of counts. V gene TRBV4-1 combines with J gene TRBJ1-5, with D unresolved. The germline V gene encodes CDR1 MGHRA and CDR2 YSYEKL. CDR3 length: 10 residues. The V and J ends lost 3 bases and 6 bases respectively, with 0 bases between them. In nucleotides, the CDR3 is TGCGCCAGCAGCCATCAGCCCCAGCATTTT. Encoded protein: CASSHQPQHF.

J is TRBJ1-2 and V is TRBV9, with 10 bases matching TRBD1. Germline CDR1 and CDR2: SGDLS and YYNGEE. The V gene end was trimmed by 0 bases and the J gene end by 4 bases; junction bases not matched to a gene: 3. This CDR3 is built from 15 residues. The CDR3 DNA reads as TGTGCCAGCAGCGTAGGGGACAGGGGAATCTATGGCTACACCTTC. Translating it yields CASSVGDRGIYGYTF.

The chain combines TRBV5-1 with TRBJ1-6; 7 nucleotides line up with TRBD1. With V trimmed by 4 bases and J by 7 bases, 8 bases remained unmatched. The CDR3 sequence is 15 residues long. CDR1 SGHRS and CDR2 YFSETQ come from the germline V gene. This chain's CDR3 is CASSREGQQNSPLHF. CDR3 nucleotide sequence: TGCGCCAGCAGCCGGGAGGGACAGCAGAATTCACCCCTCCACTTT.

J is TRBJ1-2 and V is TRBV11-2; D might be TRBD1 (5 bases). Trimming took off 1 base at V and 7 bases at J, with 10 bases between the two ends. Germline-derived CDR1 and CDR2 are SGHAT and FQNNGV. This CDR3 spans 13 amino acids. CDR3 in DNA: TGTGCCAGCAGCTTAGGGGGGATCTCTGGCTACACCTTC. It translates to CASSLGGISGYTF.

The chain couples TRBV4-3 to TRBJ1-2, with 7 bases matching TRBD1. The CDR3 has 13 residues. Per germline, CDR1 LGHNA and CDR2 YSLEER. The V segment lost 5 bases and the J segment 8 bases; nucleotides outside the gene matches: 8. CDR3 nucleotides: TGCGCCAGCAGCAAGGAGACAGGGCAAGGCTACACCTTC. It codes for CASSKETGQGYTF.

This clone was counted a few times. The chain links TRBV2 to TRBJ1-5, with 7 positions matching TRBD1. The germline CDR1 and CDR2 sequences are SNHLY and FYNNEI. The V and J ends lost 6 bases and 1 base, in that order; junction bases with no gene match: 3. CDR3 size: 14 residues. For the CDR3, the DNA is TGTGCCAGCAGCGGACAGGCCAGCAATCAGCCCCAGCATTTT. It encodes CASSGQASNQPQHF.

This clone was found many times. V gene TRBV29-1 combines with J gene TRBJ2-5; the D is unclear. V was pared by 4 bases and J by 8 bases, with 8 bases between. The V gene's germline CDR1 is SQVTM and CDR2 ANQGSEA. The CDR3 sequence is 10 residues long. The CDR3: CSVGGGTQYF. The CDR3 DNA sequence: TGCAGCGTTGGTGGTGGAACCCAGTACTTC. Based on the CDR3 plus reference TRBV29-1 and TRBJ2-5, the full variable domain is SAVISQKPSRDICQRGTSLTIQCQVDSQVTMMFWYRQQPGQSLTLIATANQGSEATYESGFVIDKFPISRPNLTFSTLTVSNMSPEDSSIYLCSVGGGTQYFGPGTRLLVL.

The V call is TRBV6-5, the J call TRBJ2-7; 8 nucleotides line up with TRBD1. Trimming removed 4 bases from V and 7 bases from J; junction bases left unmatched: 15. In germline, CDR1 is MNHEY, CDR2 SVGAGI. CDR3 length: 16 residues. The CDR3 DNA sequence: TGTGCCAGCAGTTTACATGGACAGGGCATCCCTAAAGAGCAGTACTTC. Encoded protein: CASSLHGQGIPKEQYF.

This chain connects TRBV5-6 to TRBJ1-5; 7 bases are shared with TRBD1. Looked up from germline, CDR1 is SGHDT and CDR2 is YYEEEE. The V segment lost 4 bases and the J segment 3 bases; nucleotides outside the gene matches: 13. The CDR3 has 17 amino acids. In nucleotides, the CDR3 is TGTGCCAGCAGCCATAACGTCGACAGGGACGTCAATCAGCCCCAGCATTTT. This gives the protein CASSHNVDRDVNQPQHF.

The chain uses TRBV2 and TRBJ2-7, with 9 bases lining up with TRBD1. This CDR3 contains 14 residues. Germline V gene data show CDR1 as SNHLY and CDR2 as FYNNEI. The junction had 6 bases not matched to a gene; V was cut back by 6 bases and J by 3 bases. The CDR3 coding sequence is TGTGCCAGCAGAGCCGGGACAGGGATCTACGAGCAGTACTTC. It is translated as CASRAGTGIYEQYF.

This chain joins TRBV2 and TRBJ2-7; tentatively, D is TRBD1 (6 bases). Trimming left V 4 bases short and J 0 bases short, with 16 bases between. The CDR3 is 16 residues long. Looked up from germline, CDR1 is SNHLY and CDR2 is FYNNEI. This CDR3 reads CASSVIPTGSSYEQYF. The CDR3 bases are TGTGCCAGCAGTGTTATCCCGACAGGTTCCTCCTACGAGCAGTACTTC.

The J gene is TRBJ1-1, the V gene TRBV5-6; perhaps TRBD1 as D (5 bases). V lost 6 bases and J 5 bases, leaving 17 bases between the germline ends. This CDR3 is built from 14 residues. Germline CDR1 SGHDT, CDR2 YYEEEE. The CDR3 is CASTPLRGSTEAFF. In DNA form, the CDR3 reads TGTGCCAGCACCCCCCTCCGGGGGTCGACTGAAGCTTTCTTT.

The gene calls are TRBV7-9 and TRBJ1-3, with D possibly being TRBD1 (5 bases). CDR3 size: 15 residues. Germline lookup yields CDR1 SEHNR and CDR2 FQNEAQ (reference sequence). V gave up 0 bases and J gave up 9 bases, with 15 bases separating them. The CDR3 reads CASSLAGAGGSTIYF. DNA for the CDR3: TGTGCCAGCAGCTTAGCTGGGGCAGGAGGTAGCACCATATATTTT.

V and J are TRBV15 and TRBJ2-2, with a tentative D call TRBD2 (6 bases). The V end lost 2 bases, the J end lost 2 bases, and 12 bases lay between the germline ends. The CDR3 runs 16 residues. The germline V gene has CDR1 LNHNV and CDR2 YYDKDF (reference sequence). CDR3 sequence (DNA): TGTGCCACCAGCAGACCTGGACTATATAACACCGGGGAGCTGTTTTTT. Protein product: CATSRPGLYNTGELFF.

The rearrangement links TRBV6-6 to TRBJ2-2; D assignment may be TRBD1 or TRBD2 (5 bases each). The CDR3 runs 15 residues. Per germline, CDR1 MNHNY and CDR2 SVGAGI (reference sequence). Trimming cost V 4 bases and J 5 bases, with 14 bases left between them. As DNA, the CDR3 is TGTGCCAGCAGTTCCCGGGACCACTTAACCGGGGAGCTGTTTTTT. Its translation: CASSSRDHLTGELFF.

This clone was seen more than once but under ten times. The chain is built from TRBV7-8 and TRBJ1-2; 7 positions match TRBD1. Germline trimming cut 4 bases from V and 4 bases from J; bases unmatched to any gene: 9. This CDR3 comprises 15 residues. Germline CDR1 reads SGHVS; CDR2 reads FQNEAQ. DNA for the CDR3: TGTGCCAGCAGCTACCCCTCAGGGGGGGCCTATGGCTACACCTTC. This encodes CASSYPSGGAYGYTF. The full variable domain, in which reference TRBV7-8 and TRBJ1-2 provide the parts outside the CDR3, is GAGVSQSPRYKVAKRGQDVALRCDPISGHVSLFWYQQALGQGPEFLTYFQNEAQLDKSGLPSDRFFAERPEGSVSTLKIQRTQQEDSAVYLCASSYPSGGAYGYTFGSGTRLTVV.

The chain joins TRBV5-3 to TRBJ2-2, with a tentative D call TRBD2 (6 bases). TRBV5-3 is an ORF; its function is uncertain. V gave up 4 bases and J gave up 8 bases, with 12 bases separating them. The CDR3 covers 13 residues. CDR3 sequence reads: CARSPRRAGELFF. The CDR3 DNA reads TGTGCCAGAAGCCCGAGGAGGGCTGGGGAGCTGTTTTTT.

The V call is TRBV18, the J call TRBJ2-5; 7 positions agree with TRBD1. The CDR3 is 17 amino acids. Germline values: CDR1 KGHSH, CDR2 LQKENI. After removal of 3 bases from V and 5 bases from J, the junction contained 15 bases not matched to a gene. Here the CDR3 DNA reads TGTGCCAGCTCACCCACCCTCCTGGGACAGTACTCGGAGACCCAGTACTTC. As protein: CASSPTLLGQYSETQYF.

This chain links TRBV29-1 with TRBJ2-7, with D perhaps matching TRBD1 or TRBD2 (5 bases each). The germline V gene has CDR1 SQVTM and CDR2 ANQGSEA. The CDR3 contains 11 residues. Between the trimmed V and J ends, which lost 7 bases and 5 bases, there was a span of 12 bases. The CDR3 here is CSGGTQDEQYF. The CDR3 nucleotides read TGCAGCGGGGGGACGCAAGACGAGCAGTACTTC.

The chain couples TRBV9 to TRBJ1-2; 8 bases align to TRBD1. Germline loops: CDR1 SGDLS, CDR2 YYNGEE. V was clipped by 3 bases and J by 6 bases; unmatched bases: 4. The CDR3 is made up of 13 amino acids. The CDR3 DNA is TGTGCCAGCAGCGGAGACAGGGGTGATGGCTACACCTTC. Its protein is CASSGDRGDGYTF.

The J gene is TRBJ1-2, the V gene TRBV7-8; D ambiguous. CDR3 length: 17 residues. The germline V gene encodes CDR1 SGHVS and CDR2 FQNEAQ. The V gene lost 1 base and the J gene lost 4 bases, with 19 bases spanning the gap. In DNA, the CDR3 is TGTGCCAGCAGCTTAGAAGGCAGGCTACCCCCTACCTATGGCTACACCTTC. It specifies CASSLEGRLPPTYGYTF.

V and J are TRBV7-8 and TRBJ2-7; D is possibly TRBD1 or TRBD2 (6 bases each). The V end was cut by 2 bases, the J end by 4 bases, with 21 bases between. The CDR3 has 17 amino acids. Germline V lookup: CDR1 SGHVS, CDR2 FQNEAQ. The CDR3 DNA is TGTGCCAGCAGCTTACGTAAATTGGGGGGCCCCGGATACGAGCAGTACTTC. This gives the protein CASSLRKLGGPGYEQYF.

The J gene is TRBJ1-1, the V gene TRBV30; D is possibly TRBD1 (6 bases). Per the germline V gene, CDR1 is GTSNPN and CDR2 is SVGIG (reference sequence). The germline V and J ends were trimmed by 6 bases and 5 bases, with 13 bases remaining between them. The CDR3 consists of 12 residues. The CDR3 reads CACQGSGTEAFF. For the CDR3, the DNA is TGTGCCTGCCAGGGGAGTGGTACTGAAGCTTTCTTT.

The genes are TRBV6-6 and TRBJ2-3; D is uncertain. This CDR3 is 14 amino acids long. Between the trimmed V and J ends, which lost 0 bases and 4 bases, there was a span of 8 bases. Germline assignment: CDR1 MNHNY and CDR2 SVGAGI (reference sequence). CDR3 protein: CASSYSEKSDTQYF. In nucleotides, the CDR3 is TGTGCCAGCAGTTACTCAGAGAAGTCAGATACGCAGTATTTT.

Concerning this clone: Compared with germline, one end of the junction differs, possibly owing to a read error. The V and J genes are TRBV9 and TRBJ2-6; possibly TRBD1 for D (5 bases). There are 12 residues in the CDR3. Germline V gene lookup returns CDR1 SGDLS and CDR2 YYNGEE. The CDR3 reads CASSLQTDVLTF. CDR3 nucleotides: TGTGCCAGCAGCCTGCAGACAGACGTCTTGACTTTC. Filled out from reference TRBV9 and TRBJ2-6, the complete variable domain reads DSGVTQTPKHLITATGQRVTLRCSPRSGDLSVYWYQQSLDQGLQFLIQYYNGEERAKGNILERFSAQQFPDLHSELNLSSLELGDSALYFCASSLQTDVLTFGAGSRLTVL.

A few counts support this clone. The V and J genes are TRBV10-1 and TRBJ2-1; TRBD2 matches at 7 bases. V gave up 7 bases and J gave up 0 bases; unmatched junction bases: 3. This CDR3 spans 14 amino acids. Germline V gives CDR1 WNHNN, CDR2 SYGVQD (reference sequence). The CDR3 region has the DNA TGCGCCAGCATACTAGCGCCCTCCTACAATGAGCAGTTCTTC. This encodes CASILAPSYNEQFF.